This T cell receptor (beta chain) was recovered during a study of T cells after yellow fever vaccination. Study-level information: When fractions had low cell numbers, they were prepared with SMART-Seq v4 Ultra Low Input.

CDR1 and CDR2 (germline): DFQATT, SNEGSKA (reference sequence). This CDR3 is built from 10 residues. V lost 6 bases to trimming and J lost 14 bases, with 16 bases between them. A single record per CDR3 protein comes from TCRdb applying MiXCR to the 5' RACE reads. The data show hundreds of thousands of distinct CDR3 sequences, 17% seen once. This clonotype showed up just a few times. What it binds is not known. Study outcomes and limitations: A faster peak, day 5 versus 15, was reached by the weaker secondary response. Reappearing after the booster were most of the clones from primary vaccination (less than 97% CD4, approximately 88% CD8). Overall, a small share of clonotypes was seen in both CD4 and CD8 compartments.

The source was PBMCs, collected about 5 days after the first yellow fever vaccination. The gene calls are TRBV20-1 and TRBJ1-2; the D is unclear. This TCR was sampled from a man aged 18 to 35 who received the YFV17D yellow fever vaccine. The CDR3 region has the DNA TGCAGTGCCACAGACGGATGGACGACCTTC. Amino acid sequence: CSATDGWTTF.